This TCR beta chain was sequenced for a study of response to subunit inactivated influenza vaccine. TCRdb passed the RT-PCR reads through MiXCR, listing each CDR3 protein once. The sample lists about 540,000 distinct CDR3 sequences, roughly 23% occurring once. V gave up 0 bases and J gave up 0 bases, with 13 bases separating them. In germline, CDR1 is SGHRS, CDR2 YFSETQ. The CDR3 has 16 amino acids. This clonotype was found a few times. This sample was also put to use in a study of T cells expressing NK-cell markers. That paper notes: Libraries used 5'RACE template switching adding universal primer site and UMIs. The study drew TCR beta repertoires from sorted CD3+CD56+NKG2C+, CD3+CD56+NKG2C- and CD3+CD56-NKG2C+ T cells.

The rearrangement links TRBV5-1 to TRBJ2-7; D tentatively fits TRBD1 or TRBD2 (6 bases each). The sequence derives from a man aged 45-65 years who received an inactivated influenza vaccine. The sample here was CD4+ T cells sorted from PBMCs, taken 11 to 12 days after vaccination. The CDR3 coding sequence is TGCGCCAGCAGCTTGGTGGGGGGCACAAGCTCCTACGAGCAGTACTTC. Translated, it gives CASSLVGGTSSYEQYF.